The sequence of this T cell receptor beta chain was determined in a study of T cell responses to AZD1222 COVID-19 vaccine. Regarding the study as a whole: Donors in the cohort were predominantly white British and more often female, and clonal diversity was possibly underestimated.

Sequencing used immunoSEQ multiplex PCR; TCRdb keeps in-frame clones, though not all of them. The repertoire holds about 110,000 clones, with roughly 86% as singletons. Regarding this clone: Its cognate antigen is unknown.

This CDR3 is 16 amino acids long. Germline V lookup: CDR1 KGHDR, CDR2 SFDVKD. Trimming removed 4 bases from V and 8 bases from J; junction bases left unmatched: 12. Sample: peripheral blood, taken on day 0 of AZD1222 vaccination. This TCR was recovered from an adult in good health. J is TRBJ2-1 and V is TRBV24-1, with 8 bases fitting TRBD1. The CDR3 protein is CATSDRGRGPTDEQFF. CDR3 sequence (DNA): TGTGCCACCAGTGACCGGGGCAGGGGGCCCACAGATGAGCAGTTCTTC.